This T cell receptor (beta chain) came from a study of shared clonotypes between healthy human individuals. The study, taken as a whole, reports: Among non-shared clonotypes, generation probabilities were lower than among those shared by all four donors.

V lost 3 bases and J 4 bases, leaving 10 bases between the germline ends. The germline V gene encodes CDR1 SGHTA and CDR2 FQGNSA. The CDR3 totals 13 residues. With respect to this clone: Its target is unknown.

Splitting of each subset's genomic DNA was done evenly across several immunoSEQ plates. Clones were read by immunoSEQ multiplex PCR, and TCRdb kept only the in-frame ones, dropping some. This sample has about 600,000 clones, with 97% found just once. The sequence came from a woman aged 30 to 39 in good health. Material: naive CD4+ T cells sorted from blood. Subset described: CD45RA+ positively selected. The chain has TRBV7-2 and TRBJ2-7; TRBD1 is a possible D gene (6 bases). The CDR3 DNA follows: TGTGCCAGCAGCTTGGGCAGGGGTTACGAGCAGTACTTC. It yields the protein CASSLGRGYEQYF.